This T cell receptor (beta chain) was retrieved from a study of T cells after posttransplantation cyclophosphamide listed by TCRdb under 2016. Background on the whole study: Using TRB sequencing, the study followed how the T cell repertoire reconstituted after myeloablative bone marrow transplantation in which posttransplantation cyclophosphamide served as GVHD prophylaxis. Antigen receptor sequencing covered samples from a few dozen PTCy-treated patients and 16 of their related bone marrow donors. Because TRA and TRB clonality correlated tightly in some 10 samples, the subsequent TCR analyses were limited to TRB only. Public TRB sequences were checked against a database of over 3,600 sequences associated with responses to pathogens, tumor antigens, self-antigens and alloantigens. Blood from every one of the roughly 35 PTCy patients who had 1-year posttransplant specimens underwent TRB sequencing. In 3 patients, up to about 3 additional blood samples taken between 2 and 5.2 years after transplant also underwent TRB sequencing, as did pretransplant blood from 4 patients. Findings and caveats that apply to the study as a whole: The TRB repertoires of T cells infiltrating skin or the GI tract showed only limited overlap with the TRB repertoires found in blood. Across the 35 to 55 patients, TRB clonality was highly associated with recipient CMV seropositivity and CMV reactivation, and diversity with PTCy was similar to that in the CNI/methotrexate controls. Donor-recipient similarity was low at 1-2 months but rose over the first year, and later blood repertoires were often dominated by donor CD8+ memory clones.

The treatment or condition label here, explained by the study, means: high-dose cyclophosphamide on days +3 and +4 as single-agent GVHD prophylaxis. Patients in the PTCy group got busulfan and fludarabine conditioning, a marrow graft from a related or unrelated donor, and cyclophosphamide on days +3 and +4. PTCy-treated patients were drawn from a prospective multi-institutional clinical trial. Peripheral blood and bone marrow mononuclear cells were isolated by Ficoll-Hypaque density centrifugation and cryopreserved. CD4+ and CD8+ T cells, including naive and memory subsets, were sorted by FACS on a FACSAria II. The CDR3 spans 16 residues, from the cysteine through the phenylalanine. The CDR3 DNA has 48 bases and is translated from base 1. CDR1 LNHNV and CDR2 YYDKDF are derived from the germline V gene (reference sequence). Germline trimming amounts to 1 base on V and 6 bases on J, with 8 as the count of junction bases outside the gene matches.

Note on this clone: Its antigen is currently not known. The record has no base qualities; no much larger clone is one base away.

TRB sequencing used genomic DNA with the immunoSEQ assay at survey resolution or the hsTCRB kit. On the study's bioinformatics: The immunoSEQ software was used for initial read processing, and the LymphoSeq R package was used for repertoire analyses. Clonality was computed as 1 minus normalized Shannon entropy; Gini coefficient was also calculated for each TRB dataset. Phenotypes of unsorted samples were inferred by mapping TRB sequences from sorted subsets of the recipient or donor onto the same recipient's unsorted samples. TCRdb's version of the immuneACCESS table is confined to in-frame rearrangements and falls short of the full clone set. An unresolved V gene accounts for under half of the shortfall where checked; the remainder is of unknown origin. V and J calls and clone size are those listed in that table; D and trimming were worked out from the DNA. In all, the sample holds 8,000 to 9,500 clones, and about nine tenths of those were seen once. Approximately 1.1% of the sample is held by the ten biggest clonotypes.

Specimen: CD4+ T cells sorted from blood, collected roughly 190 weeks after allogeneic stem cell transplant with posttransplant cyclophosphamide. This receptor chain uses TRBV15 and TRBJ2-7; the central 11 bases match TRBD2. This sequence originates from a female patient in her fifties who received an allogeneic stem cell transplant from a related donor, was CMV-positive, and had no GVHD. In transplant recipients, some T cells may be of donor rather than host origin. The nucleotide sequence is given as TGTGCCACCAGCAGAGCCACTAGCGGGAGTGGATTCGAGCAGTACTTC. Translated, it gives CATSRATSGSGFEQYF.